This T cell receptor (beta chain) was sequenced in a study of cytomegalovirus exposure and HLA in healthy donors. Study-wide results and caveats: A later analysis linked a missense DCLRE1C variant to TCR beta V- and J-gene trimming. The availability of immune exposure information extended only to CMV serostatus. One later analysis reportedly identified an Asian-associated ancestry cluster that showed fewer N-insertions than the roughly 640-donor mean.

The CDR3 consists of 16 residues. The germline V gene has CDR1 WNHNN and CDR2 SYGVQD (reference sequence). With 4 bases clipped from V and 4 bases from J, the junction kept 6 bases outside the gene matches. Details on this clone: No antigen is known for it.

Amplification used 60 Vbeta primers and 13 Jbeta primers. Libraries were prepared by immunoSEQ multiplex PCR; TCRdb keeps only in-frame clonotypes and omits some of them. Of about 170,000 clones detected, more than 70% appear once; the ten largest clones hold 4.5% to 5.5%. Sequencing was done on a sample of PBMCs. The chain uses TRBV10-1 and TRBJ2-3; the match to TRBD2 covers 12 bases. This TCR derives from a woman in her fifties or sixties in good health and CMV-seropositive. This CDR3 reads CASSVSTSGGPDTQYF. For the CDR3, the DNA is TGCGCCAGCAGTGTATCGACTAGCGGGGGCCCAGATACGCAGTATTTT.